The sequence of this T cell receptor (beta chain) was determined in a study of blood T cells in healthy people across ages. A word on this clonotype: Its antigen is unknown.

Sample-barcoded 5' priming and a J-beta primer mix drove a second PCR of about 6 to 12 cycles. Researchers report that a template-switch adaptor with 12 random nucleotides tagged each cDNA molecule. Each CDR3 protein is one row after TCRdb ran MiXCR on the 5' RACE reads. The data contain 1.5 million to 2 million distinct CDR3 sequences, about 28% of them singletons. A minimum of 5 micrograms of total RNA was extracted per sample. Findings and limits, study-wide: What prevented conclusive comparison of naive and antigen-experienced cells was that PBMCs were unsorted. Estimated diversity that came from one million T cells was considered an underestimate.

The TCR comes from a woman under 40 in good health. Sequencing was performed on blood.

CDR3 nucleotides: TGTGCCAGCAGTTTGGGGACTACCCGGGAGCAGTACTTC. Translating it yields CASSLGTTREQYF. The chain recombines TRBV28 with TRBJ2-7, with 7 bases aligning to TRBD2. The CDR3 spans 13 residues. CDR1 is MDHEN, CDR2 SYDVKM, per germline. Germline trimming cut 3 bases from V and 7 bases from J; bases unmatched to any gene: 6.